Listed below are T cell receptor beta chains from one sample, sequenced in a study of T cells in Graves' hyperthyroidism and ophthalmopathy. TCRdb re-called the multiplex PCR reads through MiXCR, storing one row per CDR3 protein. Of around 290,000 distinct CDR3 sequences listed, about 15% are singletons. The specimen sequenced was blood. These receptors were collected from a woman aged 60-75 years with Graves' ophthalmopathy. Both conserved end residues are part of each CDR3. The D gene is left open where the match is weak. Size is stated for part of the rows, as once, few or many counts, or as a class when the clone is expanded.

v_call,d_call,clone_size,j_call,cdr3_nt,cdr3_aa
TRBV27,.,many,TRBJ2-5,TGTGCCAGCAGTCACCGGGGATTGGAGACCCAGTACTTC,CASSHRGLETQYF
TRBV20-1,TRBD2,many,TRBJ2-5,TGCAGTGCTAGAGGGACTAGCGGGCCCGTAGGGGAGACCCAGTACTTC,CSARGTSGPVGETQYF
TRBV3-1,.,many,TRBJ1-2,TGTGCCAGCAGCCTCGGTCAGTATGGCTACACCTTC,CASSLGQYGYTF
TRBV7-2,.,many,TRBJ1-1,TGTGCCAGCAGCTTCTTGAACACTGAAGCTTTCTTT,CASSFLNTEAFF
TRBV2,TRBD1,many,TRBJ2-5,TGTGCCAGCACCTTCCCACCGGGACAGGGGGCGACCCAGTACTTC,CASTFPPGQGATQYF
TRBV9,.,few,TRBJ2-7,TGTGCCAGCAGCGTCGGGGGAAGGTCCTACGAGCAGTACTTC,CASSVGGRSYEQYF
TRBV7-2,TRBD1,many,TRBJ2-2,TGTGCCAGCAGGATGAGGGGGACAGGGGTGACCGGGGAGCTGTTTTTT,CASRMRGTGVTGELFF
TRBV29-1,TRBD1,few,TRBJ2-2,TGCAGCGTTGGACAGGGAAGTCCCTGGGACACCGGGGAGCTGTTTTTT,CSVGQGSPWDTGELFF
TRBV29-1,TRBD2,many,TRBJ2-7,TGCAGCTACGAGCGGGAAAGAGGTTACGAGCAGTACTTC,CSYERERGYEQYF
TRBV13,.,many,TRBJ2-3,TGTGCCAGCAGCTTAGCTGCTAGCGGCACAGATACGCAGTATTTT,CASSLAASGTDTQYF
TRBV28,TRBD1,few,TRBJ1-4,TGTGCCAGCAGTGTCGGGACAGGCGGAGAAAAACTGTTTTTT,CASSVGTGGEKLFF
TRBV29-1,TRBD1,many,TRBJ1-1,TGCAGCGTTGGAACTCAGGGGGCGGTGACTGAAGCTTTCTTT,CSVGTQGAVTEAFF
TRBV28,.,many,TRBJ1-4,TGTGCCAGCAAGGGCCAGCCAGATGAAAAACTGTTTTTT,CASKGQPDEKLFF
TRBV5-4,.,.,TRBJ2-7,TGCGCCAGCACGGACAGATCACGGTCGGGAGAGCGGTACTTC,CASTDRSRSGERYF
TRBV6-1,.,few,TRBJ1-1,TGTGCCAGCAGTCAGGAAGCGAACACTGAAGCTTTCTTT,CASSQEANTEAFF
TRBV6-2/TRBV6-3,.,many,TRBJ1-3,TGTGCCAGCATCCAGGGATCTGGAAACACCATATATTTT,CASIQGSGNTIYF
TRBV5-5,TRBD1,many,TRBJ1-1,TGTGCCAGCAGCTTGGTAGGACAGGGTAACACTGAAGCTTTCTTT,CASSLVGQGNTEAFF
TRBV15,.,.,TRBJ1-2,TGTGCCACCAGCAGAGATCTAGCTAACTATGGCTACACCTTC,CATSRDLANYGYTF
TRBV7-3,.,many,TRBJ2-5,TGTGCCAGCAGCTCGGCAGGCGGGTTCCAAGAGACCCAGTACTTC,CASSSAGGFQETQYF
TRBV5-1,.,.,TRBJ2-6,TGCGCCAGCAGCTCCCCTGACTCGTCTGGGGCCAACGTCCTGACTTTC,CASSSPDSSGANVLTF
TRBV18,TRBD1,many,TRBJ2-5,TGTGCCAGCTCACCTGGACGGACAGGGAGCCAAGAGACCCAGTACTTC,CASSPGRTGSQETQYF
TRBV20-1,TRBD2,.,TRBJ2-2,TGCAGTGCCAACGGGGGACTAGCGGGAGTGTCCGGGGAGCTGTTTTTT,CSANGGLAGVSGELFF
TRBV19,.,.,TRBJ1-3,TGTGCCAGTACCTCCGGGACGGCCAAAACCTCTGGAAACACCATATATTTT,CASTSGTAKTSGNTIYF
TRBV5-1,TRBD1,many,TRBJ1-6,TGCGCCAGCAGCTACCGGGACAGGGGTAATTCACCCCTCCACTTT,CASSYRDRGNSPLHF
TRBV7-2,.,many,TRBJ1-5,TGTGCCAGCAGTTCAGAAATTTGGAGTCAGCCCCAGCATTTT,CASSSEIWSQPQHF
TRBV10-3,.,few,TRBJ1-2,TGTGCCATCAGTGAGTTAAACAGGGCTGGCTACACCTTC,CAISELNRAGYTF
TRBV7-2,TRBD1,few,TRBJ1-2,TGTGCCAGCGGTCAGAACAGGGGATCGGACGGCTACACCTTC,CASGQNRGSDGYTF
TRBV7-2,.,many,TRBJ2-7,TGTGCCAGCAGCTTAGGGTCGGCAGGGAGTAACGAGCAGTACTTC,CASSLGSAGSNEQYF
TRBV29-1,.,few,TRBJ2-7,TGCAGCGTTGGTAGGGGTTCATCCTACGAGCAGTACTTC,CSVGRGSSYEQYF
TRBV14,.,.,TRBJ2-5,TGTGCCAGCAGCCCCGGGACAGTCACAACCCGGGAGGTAGAGACCCAGTACTTC,CASSPGTVTTREVETQYF
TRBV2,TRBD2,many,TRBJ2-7,TGTGCCAGCAAAACTAGCGTCACGGCCTACGAGCAGTACTTC,CASKTSVTAYEQYF
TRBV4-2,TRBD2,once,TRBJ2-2,TGTGCCAGCAGCCAAGCAGTCCTAGCGGGTAACACCGGGGAGCTGTTTTTT,CASSQAVLAGNTGELFF
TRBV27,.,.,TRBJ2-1,TGTGCCACAGGATGGAGGGATGAGCAGTTCTTC,CATGWRDEQFF
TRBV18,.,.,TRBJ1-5,TGTGCCAGCTCGCGCCGACAGGATAGCAATCAGCCCCAGCATTTT,CASSRRQDSNQPQHF
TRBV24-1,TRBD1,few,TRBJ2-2,TGTGCCACCAGTGATCCGGGACAGCATACCGGGGAGCTGTTTTTT,CATSDPGQHTGELFF
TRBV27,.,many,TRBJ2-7,TGTGCCAGCAGGCCTCGTGGGACCCCGACCTACGAGCAGTACTTC,CASRPRGTPTYEQYF
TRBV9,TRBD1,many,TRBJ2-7,TGTGCCAGCAGCGTGGTGGACAGGGAGATCGAGCAGTACTTC,CASSVVDREIEQYF
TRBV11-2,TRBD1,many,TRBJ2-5,TGTGCCAGCAGCAGACAGGGTGCTTTGGCCCAGTACTTC,CASSRQGALAQYF
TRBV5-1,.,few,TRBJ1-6,TGCGCCAGCAGCTTGGGTTTCCAGAATAATTCACCCCTCCACTTT,CASSLGFQNNSPLHF
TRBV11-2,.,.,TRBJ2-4,TGTGCCAGCAGCCCTCGAAGTGTCAAAAACATTCAGTACTTC,CASSPRSVKNIQYF
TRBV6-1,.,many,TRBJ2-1,TGTGCCAGCAGTTACCGGAAGGGGAATGAGCAGTTCTTC,CASSYRKGNEQFF
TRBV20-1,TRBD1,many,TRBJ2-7,TGCAGTGCTAGAGATCCAGGGGGCTACGAGCAGTACTTC,CSARDPGGYEQYF
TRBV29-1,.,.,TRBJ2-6,TGCAGCGTTGAAAGGGAACCTGGGGCCAACGTCCTGACTTTC,CSVEREPGANVLTF
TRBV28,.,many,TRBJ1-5,TGTGCCAGCAGTTTTGACGACAGAAATCAGCCCCAGCATTTT,CASSFDDRNQPQHF
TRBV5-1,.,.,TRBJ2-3,TGCGCCAGCAGCTTGGGACGCTCAAGGGGCACAGATACGCAGTATTTT,CASSLGRSRGTDTQYF
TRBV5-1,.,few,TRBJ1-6,TGCGCCAGCAGGAGGGATGATAATTCACCCCTCCACTTT,CASRRDDNSPLHF
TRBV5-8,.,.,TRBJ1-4,TGTGCCGGAAGAGAAGACTGGGATGAAAAACTGTTTTTT,CAGREDWDEKLFF
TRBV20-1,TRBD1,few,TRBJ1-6,TGCAGTGCCCTGTTAATAGTACCGGGACAGGGGAGGTCACCCCTCCACTTT,CSALLIVPGQGRSPLHF
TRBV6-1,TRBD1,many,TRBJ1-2,TGTGCCAGCAAAAGGACAGGGAAAGATGGCTACACCTTC,CASKRTGKDGYTF
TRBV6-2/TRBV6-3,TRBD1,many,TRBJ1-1,TGTGCCTGCAACAGGGGCACTGAAGCTTTCTTT,CACNRGTEAFF
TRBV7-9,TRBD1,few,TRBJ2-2,TGTGCCAGCAGCTCCGACAGGGAATCGAACACCGGGGAGCTGTTTTTT,CASSSDRESNTGELFF
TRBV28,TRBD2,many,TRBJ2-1,TGTGCCAGCAGTTTAAGGGGACTAGCGGGATTTGATGAGCAGTTCTTC,CASSLRGLAGFDEQFF
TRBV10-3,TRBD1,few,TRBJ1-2,TGTGCCATCTCTTTATCAACAGGGGACTATGGCTACACCTTC,CAISLSTGDYGYTF
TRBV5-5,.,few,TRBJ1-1,TGTGCCAGCCAGGCGACAGGGAACACTGAAGCTTTCTTT,CASQATGNTEAFF